These T cell receptor beta chains were read from a single sample in a study of T cells in Graves' hyperthyroidism and ophthalmopathy. TCRdb re-called the multiplex PCR reads with MiXCR, one entry per CDR3 protein. The table records about 300,000 distinct CDR3 sequences, about 25% of them present only once. The sequenced material came from blood. The receptors originated from a man aged 35 to 55 with Graves' hyperthyroidism that later progressed to Graves' ophthalmopathy. CDR3s include the opening cysteine and the closing phenylalanine or tryptophan. A D gene is named only where the DNA matches it firmly. Size is stated for part of the rows, as once, few or many counts, or as a class when the clone is expanded.

D: -; J: TRBJ1-1; V: TRBV29-1; size: many; CDR3: CSVDWEANTEAFF; DNA: TGCAGCGTTGATTGGGAAGCGAACACTGAAGCTTTCTTT
D: TRBD1; J: TRBJ1-2; V: TRBV27; size: many; CDR3: CASSSDREEGYTF; DNA: TGTGCCAGCAGTTCAGACAGGGAGGAAGGCTACACCTTC
D: -; J: TRBJ1-5; V: TRBV12-3/TRBV12-4; size: many; CDR3: CASSFSNQPQHF; DNA: TGTGCCAGCAGTTTTAGCAATCAGCCCCAGCATTTT
D: -; J: TRBJ2-7; V: TRBV12-3/TRBV12-4; size: few; CDR3: CATRPQMAREQYF; DNA: TGTGCCACAAGGCCCCAAATGGCACGGGAGCAGTACTTC
D: -; J: TRBJ2-7; V: TRBV12-3/TRBV12-4; size: -; CDR3: CASSNRYEQYF; DNA: TGTGCCAGCAGTAATAGATACGAGCAGTACTTC
D: TRBD1; J: TRBJ1-2; V: TRBV11-3; size: many; CDR3: CASSPGQGIGYTF; DNA: TGTGCCAGCAGCCCGGGACAGGGGATCGGCTACACCTTC
D: TRBD1; J: TRBJ2-7; V: TRBV20-1; size: many; CDR3: CSASSNEAGGYEQYF; DNA: TGCAGTGCTAGTTCAAACGAGGCAGGGGGATACGAGCAGTACTTC
D: -; J: TRBJ1-6; V: TRBV19; size: -; CDR3: CASRGTGGTYNSPLHF; DNA: TGTGCCAGTAGGGGTACGGGGGGGACCTATAATTCACCCCTCCACTTT
D: -; J: TRBJ1-1; V: TRBV13; size: -; CDR3: CASSLLHHGDTPFTNTEAFF; DNA: TGTGCCAGCAGCCTCCTCCACCACGGGGACACACCCTTCACGAACACTGAAGCTTTCTTT
D: -; J: TRBJ2-6; V: TRBV12-3/TRBV12-4; size: -; CDR3: CASSPYSSGANVLTF; DNA: TGTGCCAGCAGTCCCTATAGCTCTGGGGCCAACGTCCTGACTTTC
D: TRBD1; J: TRBJ2-7; V: TRBV5-1; size: many; CDR3: CASSLPLAGGGEQYF; DNA: TGCGCCAGCAGCTTGCCCCTTGCAGGGGGCGGCGAGCAGTACTTC
D: -; J: TRBJ1-1; V: TRBV2; size: many; CDR3: CASVMGGGTEAFF; DNA: TGTGCCAGCGTAATGGGCGGGGGCACTGAAGCTTTCTTT
D: -; J: TRBJ1-2; V: TRBV29-1; size: -; CDR3: CSAETVWGYTF; DNA: TGCAGCGCCGAAACAGTATGGGGCTACACCTTC
D: TRBD1; J: TRBJ1-2; V: TRBV2; size: many; CDR3: CASSVERTGFPYGYTF; DNA: TGTGCCAGCAGTGTTGAGAGGACAGGGTTCCCATATGGCTACACCTTC
D: TRBD1; J: TRBJ2-5; V: TRBV24-1; size: -; CDR3: CATSDGGQGETQYF; DNA: TGTGCCACCAGTGACGGGGGACAGGGGGAGACCCAGTACTTC
D: -; J: TRBJ1-2; V: TRBV6-2/TRBV6-3; size: many; CDR3: CAGGGDHYGYTF; DNA: TGTGCCGGAGGGGGGGACCACTATGGCTACACCTTC
D: TRBD1; J: TRBJ2-7; V: TRBV6-5; size: many; CDR3: CASTWTGSTYEQYF; DNA: TGTGCCAGCACTTGGACAGGGTCAACCTACGAGCAGTACTTC
D: TRBD2; J: TRBJ2-5; V: TRBV6-2/TRBV6-3; size: -; CDR3: CASSPTSAQETQYF; DNA: TGTGCCAGCAGTCCGACTAGCGCCCAAGAGACCCAGTACTTC
D: -; J: TRBJ2-7; V: TRBV20-1; size: -; CDR3: CSARDLRESLYEQYF; DNA: TGCAGTGCTAGAGATCTTCGGGAGAGCCTCTACGAGCAGTACTTC
D: -; J: TRBJ2-5; V: TRBV5-4; size: many; CDR3: CASSSRDLETQYF; DNA: TGTGCCAGCAGCTCCAGGGACTTGGAGACCCAGTACTTC
D: -; J: TRBJ1-2; V: TRBV15; size: -; CDR3: CATSRDSGGNYGYTF; DNA: TGTGCCACCAGCAGAGATTCGGGGGGTAACTATGGCTACACCTTC
D: -; J: TRBJ2-7; V: TRBV20-1; size: -; CDR3: CSARGHLSYEQYF; DNA: TGCAGTGCTAGAGGACACCTCTCCTACGAGCAGTACTTC
D: -; J: TRBJ2-7; V: TRBV6-2/TRBV6-3; size: -; CDR3: CASSYGGGKSTYEQYF; DNA: TGTGCCAGCAGTTACGGGGGCGGGAAAAGCACCTACGAGCAGTACTTC
D: TRBD1; J: TRBJ2-7; V: TRBV6-1; size: once; CDR3: CASSEDRGIFYEQYF; DNA: TGTGCCAGCAGTGAAGACAGGGGGATCTTCTACGAGCAGTACTTC
D: TRBD1; J: TRBJ1-6; V: TRBV6-2/TRBV6-3; size: -; CDR3: CASSTGTGASPLHF; DNA: TGTGCCAGCAGCACCGGGACAGGGGCATCACCCCTCCACTTT
D: -; J: TRBJ2-7; V: TRBV6-1; size: many; CDR3: CASSELGQEPYEQYF; DNA: TGTGCCAGCAGTGAATTAGGACAAGAACCCTACGAGCAGTACTTC
D: TRBD2; J: TRBJ2-5; V: TRBV6-2/TRBV6-3; size: many; CDR3: CASSYSTSGSETQYF; DNA: TGTGCCAGCAGTTACTCGACTAGCGGGTCGGAGACCCAGTACTTC
D: -; J: TRBJ1-2; V: TRBV20-1; size: -; CDR3: CSASQDYGYTF; DNA: TGCAGTGCTAGCCAGGACTATGGCTACACCTTC
D: TRBD1; J: TRBJ1-2; V: TRBV28; size: -; CDR3: CASSESGQVFYGYTF; DNA: TGTGCCAGCAGCGAATCGGGACAGGTCTTCTATGGCTACACCTTC
D: -; J: TRBJ2-5; V: TRBV18; size: many; CDR3: CASSPVQETQYF; DNA: TGTGCCAGCTCACCTGTTCAAGAGACCCAGTACTTC
D: -; J: TRBJ2-2; V: TRBV11-1; size: once; CDR3: CASSLWGFPEGTGELFF; DNA: TGTGCCAGCAGCTTATGGGGTTTCCCGGAAGGGACCGGGGAGCTGTTTTTT
D: -; J: TRBJ1-2; V: TRBV6-4; size: -; CDR3: CASSETPDYGYTF; DNA: TGTGCCAGCAGTGAAACACCGGACTATGGCTACACCTTC
D: -; J: TRBJ1-3; V: TRBV6-1; size: many; CDR3: CASRDNTIYF; DNA: TGTGCCAGCAGGGACAACACCATATATTTT
D: -; J: TRBJ2-4; V: TRBV27; size: many; CDR3: CASSLSPDAGGDIQYF; DNA: TGTGCCAGCAGTTTATCCCCGGACGCTGGAGGGGACATTCAGTACTTC
D: -; J: TRBJ1-1; V: TRBV3-1; size: few; CDR3: CASTRRGEAFF; DNA: TGTGCCAGCACCCGACGGGGTGAAGCTTTCTTT
D: TRBD1; J: TRBJ2-4; V: TRBV5-1; size: many; CDR3: CASSLSGQGADIQYF; DNA: TGCGCCAGCAGCTTGAGTGGACAGGGGGCGGACATTCAGTACTTC
D: -; J: TRBJ2-7; V: TRBV20-1; size: many; CDR3: CSAQRERWQYF; DNA: TGCAGTGCTCAACGGGAGAGGTGGCAGTACTTC
D: -; J: TRBJ1-1; V: TRBV27; size: once; CDR3: CASSLEVSTRGTEAFF; DNA: TGTGCCAGCAGTTTAGAGGTTAGTACGAGGGGGACTGAAGCTTTCTTT
D: -; J: TRBJ1-3; V: TRBV12-3/TRBV12-4; size: once; CDR3: CASSLEVGPRRNTIYF; DNA: TGTGCCAGCAGTTTAGAAGTAGGCCCGAGAAGAAACACCATATATTTT
D: TRBD1; J: TRBJ1-1; V: TRBV18; size: few; CDR3: CASSPTGGSVNTEAFF; DNA: TGTGCCAGCTCACCGACAGGGGGGAGCGTGAACACTGAAGCTTTCTTT